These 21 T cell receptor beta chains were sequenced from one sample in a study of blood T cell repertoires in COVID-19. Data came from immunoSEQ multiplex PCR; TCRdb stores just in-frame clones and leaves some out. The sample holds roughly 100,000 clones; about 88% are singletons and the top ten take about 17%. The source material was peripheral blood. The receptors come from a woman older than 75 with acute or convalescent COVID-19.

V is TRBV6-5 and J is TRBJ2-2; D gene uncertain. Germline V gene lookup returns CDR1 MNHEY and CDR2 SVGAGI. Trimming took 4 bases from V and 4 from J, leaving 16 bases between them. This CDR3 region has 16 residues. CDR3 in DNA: TGTGCCAGCAGTTCCGCAGGTGATAGGATCACCGGGGAGCTGTTTTTT. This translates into CASSSAGDRITGELFF.

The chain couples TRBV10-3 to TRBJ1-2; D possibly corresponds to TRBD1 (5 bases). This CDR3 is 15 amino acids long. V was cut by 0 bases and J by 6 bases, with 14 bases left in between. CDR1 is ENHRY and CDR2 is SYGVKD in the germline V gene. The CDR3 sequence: CAISESSGGTHGYTF. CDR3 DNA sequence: TGTGCCATCAGTGAGTCGAGTGGGGGGACCCATGGCTACACCTTC.

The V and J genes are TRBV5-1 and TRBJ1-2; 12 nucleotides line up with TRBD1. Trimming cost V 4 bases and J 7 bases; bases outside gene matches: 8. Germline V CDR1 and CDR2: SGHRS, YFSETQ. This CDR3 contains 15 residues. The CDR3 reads CASSPEGQGAVGYTF. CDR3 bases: TGCGCCAGCAGCCCGGAGGGACAGGGGGCAGTTGGCTACACCTTC.

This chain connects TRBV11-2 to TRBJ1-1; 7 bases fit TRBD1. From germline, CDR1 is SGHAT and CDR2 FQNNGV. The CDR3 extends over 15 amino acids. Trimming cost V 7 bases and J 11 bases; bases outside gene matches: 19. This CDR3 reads CASTFTLGGQIFAFF. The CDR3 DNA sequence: TGTGCCAGCACTTTTACCTTGGGGGGACAGATTTTTGCTTTCTTT.

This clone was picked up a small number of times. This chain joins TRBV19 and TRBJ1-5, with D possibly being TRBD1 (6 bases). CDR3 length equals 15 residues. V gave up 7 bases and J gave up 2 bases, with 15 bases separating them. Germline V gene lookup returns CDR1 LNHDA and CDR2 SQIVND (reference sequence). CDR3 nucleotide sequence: TGTGCCAGTAAAATCGGGGGGCGCGGCAATCAGCCCCAGCATTTT. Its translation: CASKIGGRGNQPQHF.

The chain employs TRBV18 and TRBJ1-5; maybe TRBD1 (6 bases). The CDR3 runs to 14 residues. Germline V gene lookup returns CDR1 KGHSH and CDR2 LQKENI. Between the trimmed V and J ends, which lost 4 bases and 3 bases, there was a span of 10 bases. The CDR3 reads CASSQDSLNQPQHF. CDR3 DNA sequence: TGTGCCAGCTCACAGGACAGTCTCAATCAGCCCCAGCATTTT.

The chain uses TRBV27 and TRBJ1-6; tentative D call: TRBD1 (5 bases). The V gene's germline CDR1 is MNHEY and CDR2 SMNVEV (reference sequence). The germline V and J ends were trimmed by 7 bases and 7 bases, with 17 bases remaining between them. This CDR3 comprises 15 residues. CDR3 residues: CASNPQGGRNSPLHF. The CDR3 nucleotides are TGTGCCAGCAACCCCCAGGGAGGTAGAAATTCACCCCTCCACTTT.

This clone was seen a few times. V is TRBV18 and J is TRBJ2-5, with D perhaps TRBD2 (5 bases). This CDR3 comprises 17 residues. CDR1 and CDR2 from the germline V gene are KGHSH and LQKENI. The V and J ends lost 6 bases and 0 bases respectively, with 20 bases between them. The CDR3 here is CASSSQGSSTYQETQYF. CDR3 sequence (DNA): TGTGCCAGCTCCTCCCAAGGGAGTTCAACGTACCAAGAGACCCAGTACTTC. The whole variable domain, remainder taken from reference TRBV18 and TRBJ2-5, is NAGVMQNPRHLVRRRGQEARLRCSPMKGHSHVYWYRQLPEEGLKFMVYLQKENIIDESGMPKERFSAEFPKEGPSILRIQQVVRGDSAAYFCASSSQGSSTYQETQYFGPGTRLLVL.

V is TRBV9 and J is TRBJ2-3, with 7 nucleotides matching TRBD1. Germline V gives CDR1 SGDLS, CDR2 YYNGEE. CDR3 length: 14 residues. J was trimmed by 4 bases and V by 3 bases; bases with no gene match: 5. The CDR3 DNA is TGTGCCAGCAGCGCGACGACAGGGCCAGATACGCAGTATTTT. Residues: CASSATTGPDTQYF.

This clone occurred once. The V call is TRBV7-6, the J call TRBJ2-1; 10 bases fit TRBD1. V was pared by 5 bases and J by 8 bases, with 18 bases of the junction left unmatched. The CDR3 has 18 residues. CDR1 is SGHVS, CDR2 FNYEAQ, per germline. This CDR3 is CASSKIGDRGFGGHEQFF. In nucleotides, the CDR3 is TGTGCCAGCAGCAAGATTGGGGACAGGGGTTTCGGGGGCCATGAGCAGTTCTTC.

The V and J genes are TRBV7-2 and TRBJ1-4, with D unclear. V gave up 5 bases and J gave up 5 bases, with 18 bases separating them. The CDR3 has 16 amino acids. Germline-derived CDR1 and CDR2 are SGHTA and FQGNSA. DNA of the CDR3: TGTGCCAGCAGCCCTAGGGAGAGGTCGTTAAATGAAAAACTGTTTTTT. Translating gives CASSPRERSLNEKLFF.

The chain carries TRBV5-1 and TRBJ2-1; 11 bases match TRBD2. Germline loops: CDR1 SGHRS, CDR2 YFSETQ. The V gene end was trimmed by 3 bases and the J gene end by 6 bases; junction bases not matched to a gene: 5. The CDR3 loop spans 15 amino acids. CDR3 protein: CASSSLAGDSNEQFF. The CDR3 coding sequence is TGCGCCAGCAGCTCACTAGCGGGGGATTCCAATGAGCAGTTCTTC.

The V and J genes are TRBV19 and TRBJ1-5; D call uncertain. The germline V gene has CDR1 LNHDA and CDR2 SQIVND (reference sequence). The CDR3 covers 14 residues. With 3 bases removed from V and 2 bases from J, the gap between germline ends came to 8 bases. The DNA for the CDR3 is TGTGCCAGTAGTATTGGTAGCGGCAATCAGCCCCAGCATTTT. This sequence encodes CASSIGSGNQPQHF.

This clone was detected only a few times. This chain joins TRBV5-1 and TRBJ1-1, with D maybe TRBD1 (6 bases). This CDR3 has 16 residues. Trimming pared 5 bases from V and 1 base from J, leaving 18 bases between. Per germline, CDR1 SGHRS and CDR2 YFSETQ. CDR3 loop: CASSFPAGTPNTEAFF. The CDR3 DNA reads TGCGCCAGCAGTTTTCCAGCCGGGACACCGAACACTGAAGCTTTCTTT.

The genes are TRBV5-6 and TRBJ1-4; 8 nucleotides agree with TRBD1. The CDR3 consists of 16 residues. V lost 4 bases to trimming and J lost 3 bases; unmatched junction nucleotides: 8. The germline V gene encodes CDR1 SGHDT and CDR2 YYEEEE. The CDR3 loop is CASSGSQGAANEKLFF. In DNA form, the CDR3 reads TGTGCCAGCAGCGGAAGCCAGGGGGCGGCTAATGAAAAACTGTTTTTT.

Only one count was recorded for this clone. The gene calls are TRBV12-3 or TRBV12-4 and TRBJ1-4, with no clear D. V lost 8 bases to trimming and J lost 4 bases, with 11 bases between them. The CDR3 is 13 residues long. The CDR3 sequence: CASGSANNEKLFF. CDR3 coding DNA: TGTGCCAGCGGGAGTGCCAATAATGAAAAACTGTTTTTT.

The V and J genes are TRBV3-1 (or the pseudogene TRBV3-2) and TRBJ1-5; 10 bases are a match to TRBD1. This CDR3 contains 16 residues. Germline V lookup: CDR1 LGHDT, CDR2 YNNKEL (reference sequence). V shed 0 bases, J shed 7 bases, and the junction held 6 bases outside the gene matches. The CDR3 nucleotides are TGTGCCAGCAGCCAAGATCTCGACAGGGGGCAACAGCCCCAGCATTTT. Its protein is CASSQDLDRGQQPQHF.

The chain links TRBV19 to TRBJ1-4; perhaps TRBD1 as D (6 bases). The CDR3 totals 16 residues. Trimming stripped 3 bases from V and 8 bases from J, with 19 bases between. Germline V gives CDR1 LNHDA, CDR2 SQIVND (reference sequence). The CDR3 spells CASSIGSRAGEEKLFF. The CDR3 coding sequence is TGTGCCAGTAGTATCGGAAGTCGGGCAGGGGAAGAAAAACTGTTTTTT.

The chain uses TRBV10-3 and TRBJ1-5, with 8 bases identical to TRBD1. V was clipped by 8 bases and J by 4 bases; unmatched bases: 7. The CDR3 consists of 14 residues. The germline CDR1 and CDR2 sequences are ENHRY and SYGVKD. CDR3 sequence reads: CAISSGTGNQPQHF. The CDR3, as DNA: TGTGCCATCTCCTCCGGGACAGGTAATCAGCCCCAGCATTTT.

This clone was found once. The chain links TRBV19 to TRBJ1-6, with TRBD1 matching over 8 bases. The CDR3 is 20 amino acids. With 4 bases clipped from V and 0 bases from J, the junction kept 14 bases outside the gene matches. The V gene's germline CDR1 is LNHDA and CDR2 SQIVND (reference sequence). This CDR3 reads CASSTHGTGGTSSYNSPLHF. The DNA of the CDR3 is TGTGCCAGTAGTACCCACGGGACAGGTGGTACGAGCTCCTATAATTCACCCCTCCACTTT.

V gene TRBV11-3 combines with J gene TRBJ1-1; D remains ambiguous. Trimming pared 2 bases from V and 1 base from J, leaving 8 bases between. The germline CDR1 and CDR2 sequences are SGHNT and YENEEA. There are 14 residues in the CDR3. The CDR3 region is CASSLRVPNTEAFF. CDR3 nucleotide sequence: TGTGCCAGCAGCTTACGGGTTCCGAACACTGAAGCTTTCTTT.